This T cell receptor beta chain was identified in a study of PD-L1 blockade in urothelial cancer (dated by TCRdb to 2015 to 2018). For the study in its entirety: All patients started therapy around 2014 and received atezolizumab 1,200 mg intravenously every 3 weeks. In the same patients, pretreatment tumors underwent whole exome sequencing and RNA sequencing in addition to TCR sequencing. The study, an exploratory multi-omic analysis, examined somatic, immune and clinical correlates of response to PD-L1 blockade with atezolizumab in urothelial cancer. Durable clinical benefit was defined as progression-free survival longer than 6 months, and TCR features were also tested against progression-free and overall survival. Blood samples were analyzed at 3 weeks after treatment start (second dose) and at 6 weeks after treatment start. Blood samples gave a median of around 140,000 T cells and 88,000 or so unique TCRs, with a median clonality of approximately 0.08. Pretreatment blood TCR-seq was available for about 28 patients, at least one posttreatment blood collection was obtained for 24 patients, and tumor TCR-seq was available for 24 patients. Pretreatment tumor samples, along with matched peripheral blood collected serially before and after atezolizumab treatment, underwent TCR sequencing. Patients had an ECOG performance status of 0 or 1 and had received between 0 and 3 prior chemotherapy regimens. Durable clinical benefit was achieved by nine patients but not by the remaining 20. About 90% of the 29 patients were identified as males with urothelial cancer of bladder origin, and a prior smoking history was reported by 18 of 29 patients. The investigation overall reported the following: Because of the small sample size (n ≈ 31) and the many exploratory analyses performed, the results are intended to be regarded as hypothesis-generating. Greater expansion of tumor-associated TCR clones in peripheral blood 3 weeks after the start of treatment was observed in patients with durable benefit (n of about 21, p = 0.022). A pretreatment peripheral blood TCR clonality below the median was linked to improved progression-free and overall survival.

A cohort of around 29 patients with locally advanced or metastatic urothelial carcinoma, treated at Memorial Sloan Kettering on a trial protocol, was included. Peripheral blood mononuclear cells were collected from each patient pretreatment and during treatment, giving between 1 and 8 total time points per patient. The Qiagen DNeasy Blood extraction kit was used to purify genomic DNA from total PBMCs and tumor samples. PBMCs were collected pretreatment and during treatment, and were isolated and stored as previously described. The germline V gene (reference sequence) gives CDR1 as MNHEY and CDR2 as SMNVEV. V is pared back by 0 bases and J by 0 bases, with 12 bases lying between the germline termini. CDR3 length: 17 amino acids, cysteine to phenylalanine. Left in the record is the CDR3 DNA by itself, 51 bases read in frame from the first base. Each PCR received spiked-in synthetic TCR analog templates so that absolute template abundance could be estimated from read counts. The immunoSEQ assay was used to amplify TCRbeta CDR3 regions from genomic DNA with bias-controlled V and J gene primers. Sequencing of rearranged TCRbeta segments was done at approximately 20X coverage. The published analysis was carried out like this. Sequencing errors were corrected by clustering and CDR3s were annotated against IMGT to assign V, D and J genes. Only productive TCRbeta rearrangements were used in downstream analyses, excluding out-of-frame or stop-codon sequences. To compute clonality, Shannon entropy was normalized by the log of the number of unique productive sequences and then subtracted from one. Fisher's exact test with Benjamini-Hochberg correction, at a threshold of adjusted p below 0.01, was used to find clones that differed between time points or between blood and tumor. TCRdb took over this immuneACCESS table, retaining in-frame rearrangements with V and J assigned. Such tables are incomplete; in checked studies, under half of the missing clones stem from an unresolved V gene, and the remainder is unexplained. That table supplies the V and J calls and clone size; D and trimming were determined from the DNA. The sample records 15,000 or so clones, roughly 90% of which are singletons. The ten top clones hold roughly 15% of the sample.

Concerning this clone: Its antigen remains undetermined. Base qualities are not provided; no much larger clone lies one nucleotide away.

The material sequenced was PBMCs, taken around atezolizumab (anti-PD-L1) treatment. Recombination joined TRBV27 with TRBJ1-5; the D gene cannot be named for sure. The receptor comes from a man aged 65 to 85 with urothelial cancer. The encoded CDR3 is CASSLSETASSNQPQHF. The sequenced DNA: TGTGCCAGCAGTTTATCGGAGACCGCCTCTAGCAATCAGCCCCAGCATTTT.